This TCR beta chain was identified during a study of shared clonotypes between healthy human individuals. Naive CD8 cells lacked CD45RO, underwent positive selection for CCR7 and left out terminally differentiated effector memory CD45RA+ cells. Only in-frame clones appear in the TCRdb table, and some are missing; sequencing was by immunoSEQ multiplex PCR. The sample includes hundreds of thousands of clones, around 96% of them seen just once. Germline CDR1 reads MRHNA; CDR2 reads SNTAGT. This CDR3 contains 13 residues. J lost 8 bases, V lost 3 bases, and 1 base had no gene match. The chain couples TRBV6-4 to TRBJ2-6; 7 nucleotides match TRBD2. The sequenced material came from naive CD8+ T cells sorted from blood. This clonotype was obtained from a woman aged 25-40 years in good health. The CDR3 loop reads CASSEGGTNVLTF. The DNA of the CDR3 is TGTGCCAGCAGTGAGGGGGGGACCAACGTCCTGACTTTC.